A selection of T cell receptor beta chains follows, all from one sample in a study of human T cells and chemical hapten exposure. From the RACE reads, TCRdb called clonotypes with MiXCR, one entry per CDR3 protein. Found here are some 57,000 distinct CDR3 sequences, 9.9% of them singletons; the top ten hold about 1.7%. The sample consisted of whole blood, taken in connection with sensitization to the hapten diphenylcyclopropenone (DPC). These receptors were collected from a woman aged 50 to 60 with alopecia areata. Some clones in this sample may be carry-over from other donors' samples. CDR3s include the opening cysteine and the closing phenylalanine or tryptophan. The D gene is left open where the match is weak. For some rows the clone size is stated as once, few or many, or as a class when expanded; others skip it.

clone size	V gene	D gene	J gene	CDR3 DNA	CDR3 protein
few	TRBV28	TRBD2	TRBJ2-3	TGTGCCAGCAGTAAAACCCATAACGGGGGGTCGAATGGGCTGACAGATACGCAGTATTTT	CASSKTHNGGSNGLTDTQYF
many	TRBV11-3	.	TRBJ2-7	TGTGCCAGCAGCTTCGTGGTCGACAGGCCCGACTCCTACGAGCAGTACTTC	CASSFVVDRPDSYEQYF
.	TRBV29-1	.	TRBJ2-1	TGCAGCGTTGTGGAGAATGAGCAGTTCTTC	CSVVENEQFF
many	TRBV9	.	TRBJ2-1	TGTGCCAGCAGCGTATTTTCGGGAAACGAGCAGTTCTTC	CASSVFSGNEQFF
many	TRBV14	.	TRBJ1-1	TGTGCCAGCAGGGGGTTTGGAGTTGGAGAAGCTTTCTTT	CASRGFGVGEAFF
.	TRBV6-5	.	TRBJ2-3	TGTGCCAGCAGTCGATATACCGGAGGAAAAGATACGCAGTATTTT	CASSRYTGGKDTQYF
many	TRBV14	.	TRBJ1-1	TGTGCCAGCAGCCAAGTCGGGGGAGTTGGGACTGAAGCTTTCTTT	CASSQVGGVGTEAFF
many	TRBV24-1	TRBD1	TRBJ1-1	TGTGCCACCAGTCGGGACAGGGAAGCAGCTGGGGCTGAAGCTTTCTTT	CATSRDREAAGAEAFF
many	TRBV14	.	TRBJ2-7	TGTGCCAGCAGCCAAGGTCTGGGTTCGGAGCAGTACTTC	CASSQGLGSEQYF
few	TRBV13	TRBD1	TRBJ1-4	TGTGCCAGCAGCCCCGGGTCAGGGGGGAGTGAAAAACTGTTTTTT	CASSPGSGGSEKLFF
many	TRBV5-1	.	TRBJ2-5	TGCGCCAGCAGCTCTGGACAGCAAGAGACCCAGTACTTC	CASSSGQQETQYF
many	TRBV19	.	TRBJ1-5	TGTGCCAGTAGTACCACCCCCAGGTTAGGGGATCAGCCCCAGCATTTT	CASSTTPRLGDQPQHF
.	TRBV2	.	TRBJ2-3	TGTGCCAGCAGTGATAGCGATACGCAGTATTTT	CASSDSDTQYF
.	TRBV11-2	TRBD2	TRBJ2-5	TGTGCCAGCAGCTACCGAGCGGGAGGAGAGACCCAGTACTTC	CASSYRAGGETQYF
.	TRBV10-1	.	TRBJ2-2	TGCGCCAGCAGCCAGGGGAACACCGGGGAGCTGTTTTTT	CASSQGNTGELFF
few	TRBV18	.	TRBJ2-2	TGTGCCAGTAAACTTCAAGGGAACACCGGGGAGCTGTTTTTT	CASKLQGNTGELFF
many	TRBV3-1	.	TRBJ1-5	TGTGCCAGCAGCCGGAGGAATCAGCCCCAGCATTTT	CASSRRNQPQHF
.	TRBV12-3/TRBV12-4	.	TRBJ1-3	TGTGCCAGCGGCGACCAGTGGAGATTAAACACCATATATTTT	CASGDQWRLNTIYF
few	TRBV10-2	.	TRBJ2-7	TGTGCCAGCAGTGAGTCCCGGACAGTCGAGCAGTACTTC	CASSESRTVEQYF
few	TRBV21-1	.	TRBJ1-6	TGTGCCAGCAGCAATGAAACAGGGAATTCACCCCTCCACTTT	CASSNETGNSPLHF
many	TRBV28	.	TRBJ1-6	TGTGCCAGCAGTTTACCCCCCCCAGGGTTGGGCCATCCACCCCTCCACTTT	CASSLPPPGLGHPPLHF
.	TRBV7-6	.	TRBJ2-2	TGTGCCAGCAGCTTAATCGATTGGTCCGGGGAGCTGTTTTTT	CASSLIDWSGELFF
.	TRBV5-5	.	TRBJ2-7	TGTGCCAGCAGTTCAACGACACTGCGTGAGCAGTACTTC	CASSSTTLREQYF
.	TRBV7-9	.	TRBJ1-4	TGTGCCAGCAGCTTACCCCCTTCCCTACAGAATGAAAAACTGTTTTTT	CASSLPPSLQNEKLFF
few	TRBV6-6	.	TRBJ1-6	TGTGCCACCACGACAGTTAGCAATTCACCCCTCCACTTT	CATTTVSNSPLHF
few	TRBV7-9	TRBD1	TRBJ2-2	TGTGCCAGCAGCTTAGGACAGGGTCGCACCGGGGAGCTGTTTTTT	CASSLGQGRTGELFF
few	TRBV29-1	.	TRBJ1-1	TGCAGCGTTGAAGGCAGGACTAACACTGAAGCTTTCTTT	CSVEGRTNTEAFF
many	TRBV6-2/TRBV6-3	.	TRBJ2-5	TGTGCCAGCAGTTACCCTCAAGAGACCCAGTACTTC	CASSYPQETQYF